The sequence of this T cell receptor beta chain was determined in a study of cytomegalovirus exposure and HLA in healthy donors. Details on this clone: Its antigen is as yet unknown.

The PCR made use of 60 Vbeta and 13 Jbeta primers. In the original analysis: Among the unique TCR beta chains that a later analysis counted, 80 million to 100 million in all, 10 million to 11 million were shared. Assay: immunoSEQ multiplex PCR; the TCRdb copy retains only in-frame clones and omits some. For V, J and clone size, that table is used; D and trimming come from the DNA. The repertoire holds 80,000 to 100,000 clones, with around 80% as singletons. Study-level points and caveats: Researchers had no immune exposure information except CMV serostatus available. In a later analysis, HLA-associated beta chains showed higher expansion and lower generation probabilities than comparable chains. HLA alleles were associated with 15,000 to 20,000 TCR beta sequences in a later analysis at 0.05 false discovery rate.

Sequenced: PBMCs. The sequence came from a man aged 40-49 years in good health and CMV-seronegative.

CDR3 in DNA: TGTGCCTGGACTGTGTCGGGCAGGGTTGCAGATACGCAGTATTTT. As protein: CAWTVSGRVADTQYF. The chain is built from TRBV30 and TRBJ2-3, with D tentatively TRBD1 (5 bases). CDR3 length: 15 amino acids. Germline V gene lookup returns CDR1 GTSNPN and CDR2 SVGIG (reference sequence). Trimming took off 4 bases at V and 4 bases at J, with 18 bases between the two ends.